This TCR beta chain was identified during a study of T cell responses to AZD1222 COVID-19 vaccine. General study findings and limits: Among vaccine-associated CD4 TCRs, coverage spanned spike, with dominance at 160-218 and 743-854. Among those given AZD1222, only five or six were seropositive at baseline. Donors in the cohort were predominantly white British and more often female, and clonal diversity was possibly underestimated.

Remarks on this clone: Its target is unknown.

Analysis merged second doses at about 4 or about 12 weeks. Some clones are missing from TCRdb's copy, which holds only in-frame ones; the method was immunoSEQ multiplex PCR. The table has some 170,000 clones, approximately 90% seen once; the top ten hold around 1.6%. The specimen comprised peripheral blood, sampled 28 days after the second AZD1222 dose. The TCR originated in an adult who received the AZD1222 COVID-19 vaccine.

The CDR3 sequence is CASSLGTGSYNEQFF. The CDR3, as DNA: TGTGCCAGCAGCTTGGGGACAGGTTCTTACAATGAGCAGTTCTTC. The rearrangement links TRBV5-5 to TRBJ2-1; TRBD1 matches 7 bases. This CDR3 has 15 amino acids. V lost 0 bases, J lost 4 bases, and 4 bases stayed unmatched. Germline V gene data show CDR1 as SGHKS and CDR2 as YYEKEE (reference sequence).